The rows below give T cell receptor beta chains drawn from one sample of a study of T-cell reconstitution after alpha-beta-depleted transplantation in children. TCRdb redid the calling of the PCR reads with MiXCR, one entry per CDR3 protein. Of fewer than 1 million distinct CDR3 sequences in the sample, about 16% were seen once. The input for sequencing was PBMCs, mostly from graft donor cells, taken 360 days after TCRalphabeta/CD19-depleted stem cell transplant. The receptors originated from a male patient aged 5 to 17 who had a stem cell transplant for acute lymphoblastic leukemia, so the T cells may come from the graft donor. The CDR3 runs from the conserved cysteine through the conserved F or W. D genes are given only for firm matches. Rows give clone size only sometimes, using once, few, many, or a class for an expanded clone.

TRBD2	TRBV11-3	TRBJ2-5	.	CASSRTSGRKREETQYF	TGTGCCAGCAGCCGGACTAGCGGGAGAAAGAGGGAAGAGACCCAGTACTTC
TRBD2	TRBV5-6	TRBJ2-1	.	CASSLVVLAGVGYNEQFF	TGTGCCAGCAGCTTGGTTGTCCTAGCGGGAGTTGGCTACAATGAGCAGTTCTTC
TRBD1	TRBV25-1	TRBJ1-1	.	CASSEYVLAGTGANTEAFF	TGTGCCAGCAGTGAATACGTCCTCGCCGGGACAGGGGCGAACACTGAAGCTTTCTTT
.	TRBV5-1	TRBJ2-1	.	CASSLVIGTPNSGEQFF	TGCGCCAGCAGCTTGGTTATTGGGACCCCGAACAGTGGTGAGCAGTTCTTC
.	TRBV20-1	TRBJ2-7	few	CSARPAGKLVAPISYEQYF	TGCAGTGCTAGACCTGCTGGGAAACTAGTAGCGCCAATCTCCTACGAGCAGTACTTC
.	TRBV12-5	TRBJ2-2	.	CASGPQTGTGELFF	TGTGCTAGTGGTCCCCAGACAGGCACCGGGGAGCTGTTTTTT
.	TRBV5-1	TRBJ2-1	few	CASSGARNNEQFF	TGCGCCAGCAGCGGCGCTCGGAACAATGAGCAGTTCTTC
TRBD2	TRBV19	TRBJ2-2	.	CASRASGHANTGELFF	TGTGCCAGTAGAGCTAGCGGGCACGCGAACACCGGGGAGCTGTTTTTT
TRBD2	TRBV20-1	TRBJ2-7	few	CSKGYSGNSYEQYF	TGCAGTAAAGGCTATAGCGGGAACTCCTACGAGCAGTACTTC
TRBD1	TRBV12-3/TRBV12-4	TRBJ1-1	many	CASSPNRGKGNTEAFF	TGTGCCAGCAGTCCGAACAGGGGAAAGGGAAACACTGAAGCTTTCTTT
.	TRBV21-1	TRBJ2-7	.	CASSKVSGEGPYEQYF	TGTGCCAGCAGCAAAGTTTCTGGGGAGGGTCCCTACGAGCAGTACTTC
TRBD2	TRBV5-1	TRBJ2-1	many	CASSVGLAVAYNEQFF	TGCGCCAGCAGCGTAGGACTAGCGGTTGCCTACAATGAGCAGTTCTTC
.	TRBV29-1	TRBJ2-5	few	CSVGRGVETQYF	TGCAGCGTTGGACGGGGAGTGGAGACCCAGTACTTC
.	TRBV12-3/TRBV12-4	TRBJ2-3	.	CASSRYGSGPVDTQYF	TGTGCCAGCAGTCGTTATGGGTCCGGACCAGTAGATACGCAGTATTTT
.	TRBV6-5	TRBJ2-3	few	CASSSTYTQYF	TGTGCCAGCAGCTCCACTTATACGCAGTATTTT
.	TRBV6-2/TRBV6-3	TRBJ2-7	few	CASSSQNQRYEQYF	TGTGCCAGCAGTTCACAGAACCAGCGGTACGAGCAGTACTTC
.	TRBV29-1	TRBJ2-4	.	CSVVGQGWGNIQYF	TGCAGCGTGGTAGGCCAGGGGTGGGGAAACATTCAGTACTTC